These T cell receptor beta chains were read from a single sample in a study of shared clonotypes between healthy human individuals. TCRdb's copy holds only in-frame clones and misses some; the assay was immunoSEQ multiplex PCR. Here the sample spans 950,000 to 1,100,000 clones, around 78% being singletons. The sample consisted of memory CD4+ T cells from PBMCs. These receptors were collected from a man between 18 and 29 years old in good health. Some clones in this sample may be carry-over from other donors' samples. Both conserved end residues are part of each CDR3. D genes are given only for firm matches. Only part of the rows carry a size: once, few, many, or a class if the clone is expanded.

CDR3 DNA,CDR3 protein,J gene,D gene,clone size,V gene
TGTGCCAGCAGTTCGGATCAGCTAGGGGCCAAAAACATTCAGTACTTC,CASSSDQLGAKNIQYF,TRBJ2-4,-,-,TRBV5-4
TGCGCCAGCAGCGGGGGACAGGCACAAGAGACCCAGTACTTC,CASSGGQAQETQYF,TRBJ2-5,TRBD1,-,TRBV5-1
TGTGCCAGCAGCTTATTCCCCCGAGAGACCCAGTACTTC,CASSLFPRETQYF,TRBJ2-5,-,many,TRBV7-2
TGTGCCAGCAGCACCGGGACAGGGGCGGAAAAACTGTTTTTT,CASSTGTGAEKLFF,TRBJ1-4,TRBD1,-,TRBV28
TGTGCCAGCAGCCGGGACAGGGGGCATGGAAACACCATATATTTT,CASSRDRGHGNTIYF,TRBJ1-3,TRBD1,-,TRBV11-2
TGTGCCTGGAGTCTCCTGGGGTCCTCTGGGGAGACCCAGTACTTC,CAWSLLGSSGETQYF,TRBJ2-5,-,-,TRBV30
TGTGCCAGCAGGGGGGCCGGGAACTACGAGCAGTACTTC,CASRGAGNYEQYF,TRBJ2-7,-,once,TRBV28
TGTGCCAGCAGTTTTCCAGGGGTTAATCAGCCCCAGCATTTT,CASSFPGVNQPQHF,TRBJ1-5,-,-,TRBV25-1
TGTGCCAGCAGTTGGGGCAGCGCCCTACGTTACGAGCAGTACTTC,CASSWGSALRYEQYF,TRBJ2-7,-,-,TRBV2
TGTGCCAGCAGAACGACAGTGTATGGCTACACCTTC,CASRTTVYGYTF,TRBJ1-2,-,-,TRBV28